This passage covers 21 T cell receptor beta chains from one sample sequenced in a study of T cell responses to AZD1222 COVID-19 vaccine. Assay used: immunoSEQ multiplex PCR; TCRdb lists only in-frame clones, some missing. The table lists 72,000 or so clones, roughly 90% of them singletons. The sequencing here drew on peripheral blood, taken on day 0 of AZD1222 vaccination. These TCRs come from an adult in good health.

The chain joins TRBV12-3 or TRBV12-4 to TRBJ2-5; possible D gene TRBD2, 6 bases. This CDR3 is built from 11 residues. Trimming pared 4 bases from V and 7 bases from J, leaving 7 bases between. In DNA form, the CDR3 reads TGTGCCAGCAGTTCAGCGGGGACCCAGTACTTC. This translates into CASSSAGTQYF.

The chain employs TRBV11-2 and TRBJ2-1; 7 bases agree with TRBD2. The CDR3 length is 15 residues. Losses at the gene ends were 6 bases for V and 8 bases for J; bases not matched to a gene: 13. CDR1 and CDR2 (germline): SGHAT, FQNNGV. The CDR3, as DNA: TGTGCCAGCAGGGCCACACGGAGGGGAGGGCATGAGCAGTTCTTC. Translating gives CASRATRRGGHEQFF.

This chain uses TRBV3-1 (or the pseudogene TRBV3-2) with TRBJ1-1; D unresolved. The CDR3 runs 14 residues. Germline CDR1 LGHDT, CDR2 YNNKEL (reference sequence). The V gene lost 11 bases and the J gene lost 8 bases, with 24 bases spanning the gap. The CDR3 region has the DNA TGTGCCTCAAGTGCGGAATATTTAGTGGGGGAAGCTTTCTTT. Its translation is CASSAEYLVGEAFF.

The chain is built from TRBV4-1 and TRBJ1-6; tentative D call: TRBD1 (6 bases). The CDR3 is made up of 14 amino acids. Trimming removed 3 bases from V and 10 bases from J, with 13 bases in between. Looked up from germline, CDR1 is MGHRA and CDR2 is YSYEKL. The CDR3 here is CASSQGGARSPLHF. As DNA, the CDR3 is TGCGCCAGCAGCCAGGGGGGGGCAAGATCACCCCTCCACTTT.

This chain uses TRBV11-3 with TRBJ1-3, with D tentatively TRBD1 (6 bases). The V end lost 4 bases, the J end lost 4 bases, and 17 bases lay between the germline ends. Germline values: CDR1 SGHNT, CDR2 YENEEA. CDR3 length: 16 residues. The CDR3 sequence: CASSSGTGQVGNTIYF. CDR3 sequence (DNA): TGTGCCAGCAGCTCGGGGACGGGACAAGTAGGAAACACCATATATTTT.

The V call is TRBV30, the J call TRBJ1-6; 8 nucleotides agree with TRBD1. Germline V gene lookup returns CDR1 GTSNPN and CDR2 SVGIG (reference sequence). The V gene end was trimmed by 3 bases and the J gene end by 5 bases; junction bases not matched to a gene: 9. The CDR3 has 16 amino acids. CDR3 residues: CAWRHKQGGNNSPLHF. CDR3 nucleotides: TGTGCCTGGAGGCACAAACAGGGGGGGAATAATTCACCCCTCCACTTT.

The chain has TRBV28 and TRBJ1-6; D gene ambiguous. V lost 3 bases and J lost 10, with 13 bases in between. Germline lookup yields CDR1 MDHEN and CDR2 SYDVKM. This CDR3 comprises 14 residues. CDR3 protein: CASSFGGSRSPLHF. The CDR3 region has the DNA TGTGCCAGCAGTTTCGGCGGCAGTCGGTCACCCCTCCACTTT.

This clone was detected once. The chain joins TRBV2 to TRBJ2-5; 10 bases are a match to TRBD1. CDR1 and CDR2 (germline): SNHLY, FYNNEI. Trimming removed 10 bases from V and 5 bases from J; junction bases left unmatched: 10. The CDR3 loop spans 14 amino acids. The CDR3 DNA sequence: TGTGCCACCCGGAGACAGGGGGCTCAGGAGACCCAGTACTTC. Residues: CATRRQGAQETQYF.

This chain links TRBV30 with TRBJ1-5; D possibly corresponds to TRBD1 (5 bases). This CDR3 comprises 15 residues. V was shortened by 4 bases and J by 0 bases, with 13 bases between the two germline ends. In germline, CDR1 is GTSNPN, CDR2 SVGIG (reference sequence). The CDR3, as DNA: TGTGCCTGGAAAGAAGGGGCTGCTAGCAATCAGCCCCAGCATTTT. This gives the protein CAWKEGAASNQPQHF.

The V gene is TRBV11-3, the J gene TRBJ2-3; D remains unclear. This CDR3 spans 15 amino acids. Germline CDR1 SGHNT, CDR2 YENEEA. Trimming stripped 4 bases from V and 0 bases from J, with 11 bases between. The CDR3 region has the DNA TGTGCCAGCAGCTCACTCGCCCCTAGCACAGATACGCAGTATTTT. Its translation: CASSSLAPSTDTQYF.

The chain couples TRBV21-1 to TRBJ1-5; TRBD1 reflects the table's D call only, with no check against the DNA. TRBV21-1 is a documented pseudogene. The CDR3 totals 16 residues. In DNA form, the CDR3 reads TGTGCCAGCAGCTTCGTGTCCGGGACAGACAATCAGCCCCAGCATTTT. Translation gives CASSFVSGTDNQPQHF.

The chain employs TRBV5-1 and TRBJ1-1, with D tentatively TRBD1 (5 bases). This CDR3 has 13 amino acids. V lost 4 bases and J 4 bases, leaving 11 bases between the germline ends. Germline CDR1 SGHRS, CDR2 YFSETQ. The CDR3 is CASSIAGGTEAFF. The CDR3 nucleotides are TGCGCCAGCAGCATCGCCGGGGGCACTGAAGCTTTCTTT.

The chain has TRBV30 and TRBJ2-3, with TRBD2 matching over 10 bases. Germline CDR1 GTSNPN, CDR2 SVGIG (reference sequence). V lost 0 bases, J lost 1 base, and 7 bases stayed unmatched. The CDR3 has 17 amino acids. The CDR3 spells CAWSVGRTSGRTDTQYF. The CDR3 bases are TGTGCCTGGAGTGTAGGGCGGACTAGCGGCCGCACAGATACGCAGTATTTT.

The CDR3 coding sequence is TGTGCCAGTCCAGCGGGGTATCCGTCCTACGAGCAGTACTTC. This sequence encodes CASPAGYPSYEQYF. The chain couples TRBV6-5 to TRBJ2-7; 7 bases are shared with TRBD2. Germline CDR1 is MNHEY and CDR2 is SVGAGI. This CDR3 is built from 14 residues. V lost 9 bases and J lost 1; bases outside the gene matches: 9.

The rearrangement links TRBV7-7 to TRBJ2-1, with 11 bases aligning to TRBD2. The germline V gene encodes CDR1 SSHAT and CDR2 FNYEAQ (reference sequence). The CDR3 loop spans 15 amino acids. V was pared by 4 bases and J by 3 bases, with 2 bases of the junction left unmatched. This chain's CDR3 is CASSSGLADYNEQFF. The CDR3 DNA reads TGTGCCAGCAGCTCGGGACTAGCGGACTACAATGAGCAGTTCTTC.

CDR3 in amino acids: CASSLAWGGANTEAFF. CDR3 DNA sequence: TGTGCCAGCAGCTTAGCCTGGGGGGGGGCGAACACTGAAGCTTTCTTT. The chain combines TRBV7-6 with TRBJ1-1, with D possibly being TRBD1 (6 bases). The germline V and J ends were trimmed by 0 bases and 1 base, with 12 bases remaining between them. The CDR3 consists of 16 residues. Germline V gene data show CDR1 as SGHVS and CDR2 as FNYEAQ.

This chain joins TRBV27 and TRBJ1-5, with no clear D. CDR3 length equals 15 residues. Germline assignment: CDR1 MNHEY and CDR2 SMNVEV (reference sequence). The V end lost 4 bases, the J end lost 2 bases, and 12 bases lay between the germline ends. CDR3 nucleotide sequence: TGTGCCAGCAGTTCCCCAAGTCAGGGCAATCAGCCCCAGCATTTT. Its translation: CASSSPSQGNQPQHF.

This chain connects TRBV30 to TRBJ1-2; maybe TRBD1 (6 bases). This CDR3 region has 13 residues. V was clipped by 5 bases and J by 0 bases, with 10 bases between them. The germline gives CDR1 GTSNPN, CDR2 SVGIG (reference sequence). The CDR3 sequence: CAWLGQSNYGYTF. In DNA, the CDR3 is TGTGCCTGGTTAGGACAGTCTAACTATGGCTACACCTTC.

V usage is TRBV28 and J usage is TRBJ2-5, with 11 bases fitting TRBD1. Germline V gives CDR1 MDHEN, CDR2 SYDVKM. J gave up 5 bases and V 8 bases, and 7 bases lay outside the gene matches. The CDR3 spans 14 residues. CDR3 loop: CASSDRGRLETQYF. CDR3 sequence (DNA): TGTGCCAGCTCGGACAGGGGGCGCTTGGAGACCCAGTACTTC.

This clone was seen just once. The V and J genes are TRBV5-5 and TRBJ1-1, with D uncertain. The CDR3 covers 15 residues. Germline V gene data show CDR1 as SGHKS and CDR2 as YYEKEE (reference sequence). V was pared by 4 bases and J by 4 bases, with 17 bases between. CDR3 loop: CASSRDLSGVTEAFF. The CDR3, as DNA: TGTGCCAGCAGCCGCGACCTGAGCGGGGTCACTGAAGCTTTCTTT.

V and J are TRBV20-1 and TRBJ1-5, with D unresolved. Germline assignment: CDR1 DFQATT and CDR2 SNEGSKA (reference sequence). V was pared by 3 bases and J by 7 bases, with 22 bases between. The CDR3 contains 16 residues. CDR3 amino acids: CSASTPSGFRAQPQHF. The CDR3 DNA sequence: TGCAGTGCTAGTACCCCCTCCGGGTTTCGTGCCCAGCCCCAGCATTTT.